This TCR beta chain stems from a study of control samples from healthy donors and cancer patients. Repertoires were generated with immunoSEQ multiplex PCR, while TCRdb's copy carries only in-frame clones and drops some. The sample holds 120,000 or so clones, 80% to 95% seen once. The germline V gene encodes CDR1 DFQATT and CDR2 SNEGSKA (reference sequence). The germline V and J ends were trimmed by 6 bases and 0 bases, with 9 bases remaining between them. The CDR3 consists of 13 residues. The sample was blood. The V and J genes are TRBV20-1 and TRBJ2-1; D gene ambiguous. This clonotype originated in a man younger than 30 in good health. The CDR3 DNA reads TGCAGTGCCAGTAAGACCTCCTACAATGAGCAGTTCTTC. Its translation: CSASKTSYNEQFF.